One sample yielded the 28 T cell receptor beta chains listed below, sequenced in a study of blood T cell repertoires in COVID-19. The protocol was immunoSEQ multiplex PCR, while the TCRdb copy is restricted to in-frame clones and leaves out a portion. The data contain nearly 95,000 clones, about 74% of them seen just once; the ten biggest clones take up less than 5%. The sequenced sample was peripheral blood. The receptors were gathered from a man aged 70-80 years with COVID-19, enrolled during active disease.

The CDR3 protein is CATRDSLAKNIQYF. The CDR3 nucleotides are TGTGCCACCCGGGACAGCCTAGCCAAAAACATTCAGTACTTC. The chain recombines TRBV19 with TRBJ2-4; 7 nucleotides line up with TRBD1. Trimming at V came to 10 bases and at J to 0 bases, leaving 6 bases not matched to a gene. Germline values: CDR1 LNHDA, CDR2 SQIVND (reference sequence). The CDR3 loop spans 14 amino acids.

CDR3 DNA sequence: TGTGCCAGCAGCTGGACTAGCGGGAGGGCCGGAGATACGCAGTATTTT. Translated, it gives CASSWTSGRAGDTQYF. This rearrangement joins TRBV7-8 to TRBJ2-3; 15 bases fit TRBD2. The ends lost 4 bases at V and 5 bases at J; junction bases unmatched: 4. CDR3 length: 16 amino acids. Germline lookup yields CDR1 SGHVS and CDR2 FQNEAQ.

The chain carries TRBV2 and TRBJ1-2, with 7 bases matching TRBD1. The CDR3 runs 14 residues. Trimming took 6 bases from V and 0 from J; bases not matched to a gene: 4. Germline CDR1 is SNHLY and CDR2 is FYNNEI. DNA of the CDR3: TGTGCCAGCAGCGAGGGGACAGCTAACTATGGCTACACCTTC. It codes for CASSEGTANYGYTF.

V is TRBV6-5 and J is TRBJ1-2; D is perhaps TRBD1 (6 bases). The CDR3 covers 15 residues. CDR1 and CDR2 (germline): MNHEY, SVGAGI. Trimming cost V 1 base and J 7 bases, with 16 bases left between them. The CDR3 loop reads CASSYFAGARGGYTF. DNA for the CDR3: TGTGCCAGCAGTTACTTCGCGGGGGCTAGAGGTGGCTACACCTTC.

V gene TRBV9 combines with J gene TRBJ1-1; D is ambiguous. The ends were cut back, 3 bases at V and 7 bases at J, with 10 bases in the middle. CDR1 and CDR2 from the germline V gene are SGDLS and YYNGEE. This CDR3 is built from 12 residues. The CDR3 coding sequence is TGTGCCAGCAGCGCCTCTGGGCGTGAAGCTTTCTTT. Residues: CASSASGREAFF.

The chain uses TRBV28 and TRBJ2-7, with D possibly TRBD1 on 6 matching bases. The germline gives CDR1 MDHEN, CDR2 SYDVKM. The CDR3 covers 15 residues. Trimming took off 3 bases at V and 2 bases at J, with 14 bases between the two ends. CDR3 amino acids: CASSFLGALTYEQYF. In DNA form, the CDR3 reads TGTGCCAGCAGTTTTTTGGGGGCCCTCACCTACGAGCAGTACTTC.

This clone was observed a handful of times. This CDR3 is CASIAGGTDTQYF. CDR3 sequence (DNA): TGTGCCAGCATAGCGGGGGGCACAGATACGCAGTATTTT. This rearrangement joins TRBV27 to TRBJ2-3; 9 nucleotides agree with TRBD2. Germline values: CDR1 MNHEY, CDR2 SMNVEV (reference sequence). V dropped 7 bases and J dropped 1; count of bases not matched to a gene: 0. The CDR3 spans 13 residues.

The CDR3 is CASSLGQQETQYF. For the CDR3, the DNA is TGTGCCAGCAGCTTGGGGCAGCAAGAGACCCAGTACTTC. The V call is TRBV5-6, the J call TRBJ2-5; unclear D gene. The length of the CDR3 is 13 residues. Germline V gene sequence: CDR1 SGHDT, CDR2 YYEEEE. The germline V and J ends were trimmed by 0 bases and 2 bases, with 5 bases remaining between them.

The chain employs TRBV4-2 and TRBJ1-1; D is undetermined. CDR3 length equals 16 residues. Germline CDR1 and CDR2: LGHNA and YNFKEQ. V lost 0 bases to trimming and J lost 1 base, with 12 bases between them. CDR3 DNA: TGTGCCAGCAGCCAAGAGGGATGGGAGGGGAACACTGAAGCTTTCTTT. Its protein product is CASSQEGWEGNTEAFF.

CDR3 sequence: CASSLLTAGNTIYF. The CDR3 region has the DNA TGTGCCAGCAGCTTGTTGACAGCCGGAAACACCATATATTTT. The genes are TRBV11-1 and TRBJ1-3; D perhaps matches TRBD1 (5 bases). The CDR3 consists of 14 residues. Germline V gene data show CDR1 as SGHAT and CDR2 as FQDESV (reference sequence). With 3 bases removed from V and 4 bases from J, the gap between germline ends came to 10 bases.

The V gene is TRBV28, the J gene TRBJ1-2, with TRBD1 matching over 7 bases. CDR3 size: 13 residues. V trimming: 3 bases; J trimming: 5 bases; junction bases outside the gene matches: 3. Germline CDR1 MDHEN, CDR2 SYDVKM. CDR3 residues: CASSLGRGYGYTF. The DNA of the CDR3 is TGTGCCAGCAGTTTGGGCAGGGGGTATGGCTACACCTTC.

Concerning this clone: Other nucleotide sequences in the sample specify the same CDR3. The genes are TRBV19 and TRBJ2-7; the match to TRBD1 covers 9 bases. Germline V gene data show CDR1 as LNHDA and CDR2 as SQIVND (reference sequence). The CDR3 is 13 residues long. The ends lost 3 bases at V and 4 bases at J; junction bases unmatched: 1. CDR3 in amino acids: CASSIGQGYEQYF. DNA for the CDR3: TGTGCCAGTAGTATCGGACAGGGGTACGAGCAGTACTTC.

CDR3 loop: CASSLAGRGLAAYNEQFF. Written as DNA, the CDR3 is TGTGCCAGCAGCTTGGCGGGTAGGGGACTAGCAGCCTACAATGAGCAGTTCTTC. The chain has TRBV5-4 and TRBJ2-1; 9 bases fit TRBD2. This CDR3 spans 18 amino acids. Unmatched junction bases numbered 9, after V lost 0 bases and J lost 2 bases. CDR1 and CDR2 from the germline V gene are SGHNT and YYREEE (reference sequence).

The CDR3 bases are TGTGCCAGCAGTAACAGGGCTGACGCTGAAAAACTGTTTTTT. Translating gives CASSNRADAEKLFF. The chain recombines TRBV6-5 with TRBJ1-4; the D gene is possibly TRBD1 (6 bases). Between the trimmed V and J ends, which lost 5 bases and 7 bases, there was a span of 14 bases. From germline, CDR1 is MNHEY and CDR2 SVGAGI. The CDR3 has 14 amino acids.

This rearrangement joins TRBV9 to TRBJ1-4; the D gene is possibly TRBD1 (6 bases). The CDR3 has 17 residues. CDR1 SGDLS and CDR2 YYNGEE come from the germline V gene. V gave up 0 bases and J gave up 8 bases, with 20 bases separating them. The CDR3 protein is CASSVGSNGGAWEKLFF. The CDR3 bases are TGTGCCAGCAGCGTAGGATCGAATGGGGGGGCATGGGAAAAACTGTTTTTT.

The CDR3 is CASSPGGTSTDTQYF. Written as DNA, the CDR3 is TGTGCCAGCAGCCCCGGGGGAACTAGCACAGATACGCAGTATTTT. V and J are TRBV7-2 and TRBJ2-3; D is perhaps TRBD2 (6 bases). This CDR3 spans 15 amino acids. CDR1 and CDR2 (germline): SGHTA, FQGNSA. Trimming took off 5 bases at V and 0 bases at J, with 12 bases between the two ends.

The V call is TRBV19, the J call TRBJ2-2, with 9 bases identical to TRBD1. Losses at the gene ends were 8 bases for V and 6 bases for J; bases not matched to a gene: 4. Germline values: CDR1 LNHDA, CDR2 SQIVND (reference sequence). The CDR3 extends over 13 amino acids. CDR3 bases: TGTGCCAGTTCGGGACAGGGTGCCGGGGAGCTGTTTTTT. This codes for CASSGQGAGELFF.

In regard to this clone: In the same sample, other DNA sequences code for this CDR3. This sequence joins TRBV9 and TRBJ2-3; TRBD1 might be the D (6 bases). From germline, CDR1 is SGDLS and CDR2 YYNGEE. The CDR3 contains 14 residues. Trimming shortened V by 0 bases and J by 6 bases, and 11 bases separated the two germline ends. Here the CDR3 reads CASSVGPGVDTQYF. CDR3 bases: TGTGCCAGCAGCGTAGGCCCAGGGGTTGATACGCAGTATTTT.

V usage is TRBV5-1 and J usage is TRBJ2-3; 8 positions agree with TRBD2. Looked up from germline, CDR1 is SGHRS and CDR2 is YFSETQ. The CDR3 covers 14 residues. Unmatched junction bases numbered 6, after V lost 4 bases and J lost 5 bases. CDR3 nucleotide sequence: TGCGCCAGCAGCCTAAGCGGGAGTGGAGATACGCAGTATTTT. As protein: CASSLSGSGDTQYF.

Here the CDR3 reads CAWRVQGHYGYTF. In nucleotides, the CDR3 is TGTGCCTGGAGGGTCCAGGGTCACTATGGCTACACCTTC. The rearrangement uses TRBV30 and TRBJ1-2, with a tentative D call TRBD1 (5 bases). The V end lost 3 bases, the J end lost 3 bases, and 11 bases lay between the germline ends. The length of the CDR3 is 13 residues. In germline, CDR1 is GTSNPN, CDR2 SVGIG (reference sequence).

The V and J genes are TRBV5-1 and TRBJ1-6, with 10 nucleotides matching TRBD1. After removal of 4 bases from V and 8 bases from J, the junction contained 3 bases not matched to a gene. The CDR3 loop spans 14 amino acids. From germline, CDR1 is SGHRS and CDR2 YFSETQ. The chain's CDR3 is CASSPGQGYSPLHF. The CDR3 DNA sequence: TGCGCCAGCAGCCCGGGACAGGGGTATTCACCCCTCCACTTT.

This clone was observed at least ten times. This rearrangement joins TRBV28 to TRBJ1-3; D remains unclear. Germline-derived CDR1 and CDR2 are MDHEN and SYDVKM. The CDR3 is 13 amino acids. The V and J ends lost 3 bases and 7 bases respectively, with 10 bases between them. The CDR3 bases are TGTGCCAGCAGTTTGCGGTTCGTGAACACCATATATTTT. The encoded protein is CASSLRFVNTIYF.

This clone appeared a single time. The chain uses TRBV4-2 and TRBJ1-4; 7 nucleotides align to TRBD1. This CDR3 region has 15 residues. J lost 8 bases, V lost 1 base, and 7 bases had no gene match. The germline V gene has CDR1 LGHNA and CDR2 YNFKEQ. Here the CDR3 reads CASSQVTGLGEKLFF. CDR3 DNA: TGTGCCAGCAGCCAAGTGACAGGGCTGGGAGAAAAACTGTTTTTT.

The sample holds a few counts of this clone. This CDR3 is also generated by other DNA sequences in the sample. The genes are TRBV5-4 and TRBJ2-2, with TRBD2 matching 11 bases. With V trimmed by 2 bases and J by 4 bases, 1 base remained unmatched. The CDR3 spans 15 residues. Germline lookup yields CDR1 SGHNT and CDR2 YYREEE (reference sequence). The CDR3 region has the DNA TGTGCCAGCAGCTTAGGACTAGCGGGCACCGGGGAGCTGTTTTTT. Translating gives CASSLGLAGTGELFF.

CDR3 in amino acids: CASSQPGEPQHF. The DNA for the CDR3 is TGTGCCAGCAGCCAACCGGGTGAGCCCCAGCATTTT. The V gene is TRBV3-1 (or the pseudogene TRBV3-2), the J gene TRBJ1-5; D not resolved. The CDR3 is made up of 12 amino acids. Germline V CDR1 and CDR2: LGHDT, YNNKEL (reference sequence). Deletions cut 2 bases from V and 8 bases from J, with 7 bases between.

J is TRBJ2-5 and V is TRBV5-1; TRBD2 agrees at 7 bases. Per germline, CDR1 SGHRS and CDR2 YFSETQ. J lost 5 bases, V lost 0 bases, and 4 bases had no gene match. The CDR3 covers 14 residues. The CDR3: CASSLEREGETQYF. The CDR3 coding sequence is TGCGCCAGCAGCTTGGAAAGGGAGGGGGAGACCCAGTACTTC.

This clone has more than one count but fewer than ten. CDR3 residues: CASSARTSGSHEQFF. The CDR3 DNA sequence: TGTGCCAGCAGCGCCCGGACTAGCGGGAGCCATGAGCAGTTCTTC. V usage is TRBV9 and J usage is TRBJ2-1, with TRBD2 matching 13 bases. Looked up from germline, CDR1 is SGDLS and CDR2 is YYNGEE. V lost 3 bases and J lost 8; bases outside the gene matches: 5. CDR3 size: 15 residues.

The CDR3 here is CASRLAGPTQYF. The CDR3 nucleotides are TGTGCCAGCAGACTAGCGGGGCCGACCCAGTACTTC. The chain is built from TRBV12-3 or TRBV12-4 and TRBJ2-5; TRBD2 matches at 10 bases. CDR3 length: 12 residues. The V gene end was trimmed by 6 bases and the J gene end by 7 bases; junction bases not matched to a gene: 2.